This T cell receptor (beta chain) was retrieved from a study of stem cell transplantation in POMP-related autoinflammatory disease. Sequencing was performed with immunoSEQ multiplex PCR; in TCRdb, only in-frame clones are kept and a portion is missing. Of 68,000 or so clones in the sample, approximately 90% are singletons; the top ten hold about 0.7%. The ends lost 3 bases at V and 6 bases at J; junction bases unmatched: 9. This CDR3 has 16 amino acids. In germline, CDR1 is KGHSH, CDR2 LQKENI. This clone appeared a single time. The chain has TRBV18 and TRBJ2-2; 8 bases line up with TRBD2. This sample comprised CD4+ T cells from PBMCs, obtained after stem cell transplantation. The clonotype was recovered from a human patient with POMP-related autoinflammation and immune dysregulation (PRAID). The graft donor may account for some of the T cells. The CDR3 spells CASSPQRGGHAGELFF. The CDR3 DNA reads as TGTGCCAGCTCACCTCAACGGGGGGGCCATGCCGGGGAGCTGTTTTTT. The full variable domain, with the rest looked up from reference TRBV18 and TRBJ2-2, is NAGVMQNPRHLVRRRGQEARLRCSPMKGHSHVYWYRQLPEEGLKFMVYLQKENIIDESGMPKERFSAEFPKEGPSILRIQQVVRGDSAAYFCASSPQRGGHAGELFFGEGSRLTVL.